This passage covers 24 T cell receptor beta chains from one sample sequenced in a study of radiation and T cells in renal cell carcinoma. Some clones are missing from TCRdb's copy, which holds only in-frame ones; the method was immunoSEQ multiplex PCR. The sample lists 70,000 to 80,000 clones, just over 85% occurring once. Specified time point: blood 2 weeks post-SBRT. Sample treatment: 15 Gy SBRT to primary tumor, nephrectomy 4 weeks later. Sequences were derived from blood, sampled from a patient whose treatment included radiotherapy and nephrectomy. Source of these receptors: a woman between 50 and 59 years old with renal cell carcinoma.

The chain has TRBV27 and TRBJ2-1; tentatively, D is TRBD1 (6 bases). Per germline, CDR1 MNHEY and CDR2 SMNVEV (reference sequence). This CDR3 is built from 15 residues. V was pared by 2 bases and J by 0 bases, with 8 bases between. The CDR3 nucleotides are TGTGCCAGCAGTTTAGACAGGCGCTCCTACAATGAGCAGTTCTTC. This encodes CASSLDRRSYNEQFF.

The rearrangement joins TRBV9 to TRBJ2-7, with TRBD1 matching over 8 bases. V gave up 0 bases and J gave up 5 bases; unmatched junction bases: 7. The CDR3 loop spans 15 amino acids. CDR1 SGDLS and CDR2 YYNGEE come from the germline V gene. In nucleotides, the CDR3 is TGTGCCAGCAGCGTAGAGGGGACAGGTTCCAACGAGCAGTACTTC. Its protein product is CASSVEGTGSNEQYF.

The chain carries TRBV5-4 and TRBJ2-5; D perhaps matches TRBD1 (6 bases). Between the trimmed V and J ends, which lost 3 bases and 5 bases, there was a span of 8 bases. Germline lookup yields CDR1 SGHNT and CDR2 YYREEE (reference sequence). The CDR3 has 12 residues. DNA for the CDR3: TGTGCCAGCAGCTCGAGGGGGGAGACCCAGTACTTC. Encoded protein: CASSSRGETQYF.

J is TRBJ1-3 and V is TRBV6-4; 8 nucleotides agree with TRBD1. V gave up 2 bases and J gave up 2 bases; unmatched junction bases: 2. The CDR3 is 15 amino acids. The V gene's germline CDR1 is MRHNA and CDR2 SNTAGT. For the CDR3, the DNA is TGTGCCAGCAGTGACGGGACAGGTCCTGGAAACACCATATATTTT. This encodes CASSDGTGPGNTIYF.

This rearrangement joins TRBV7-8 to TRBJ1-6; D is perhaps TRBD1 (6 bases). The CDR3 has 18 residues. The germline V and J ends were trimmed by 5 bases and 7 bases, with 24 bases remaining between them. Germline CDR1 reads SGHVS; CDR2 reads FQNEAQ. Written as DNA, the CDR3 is TGTGCCAGCAGCGGGGGAGGGGGGGGCGACCCTCGCAATTCACCCCTCCACTTT. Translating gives CASSGGGGGDPRNSPLHF.

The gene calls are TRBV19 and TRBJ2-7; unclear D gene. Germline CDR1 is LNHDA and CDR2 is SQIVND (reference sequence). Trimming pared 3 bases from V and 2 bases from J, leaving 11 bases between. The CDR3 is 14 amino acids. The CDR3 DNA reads TGTGCCAGTAGTATTGCAACGGATACCTACGAGCAGTACTTC. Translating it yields CASSIATDTYEQYF.

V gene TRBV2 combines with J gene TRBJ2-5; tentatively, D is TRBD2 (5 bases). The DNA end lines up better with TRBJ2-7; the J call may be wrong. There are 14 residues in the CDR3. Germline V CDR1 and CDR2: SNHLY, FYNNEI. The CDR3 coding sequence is TGTGCCAGCAACCTGCTCCGGGGTCCCTACGAGCAGTACTTC. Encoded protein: CASNLLRGPYEQYF.

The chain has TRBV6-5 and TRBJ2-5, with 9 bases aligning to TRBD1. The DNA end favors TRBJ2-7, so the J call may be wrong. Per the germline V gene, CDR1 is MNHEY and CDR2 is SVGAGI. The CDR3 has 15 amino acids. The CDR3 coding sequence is TGTGCCAGCAGTTCGCCGGGACAGGGCCCCTACGAGCAGTACTTC. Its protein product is CASSSPGQGPYEQYF.

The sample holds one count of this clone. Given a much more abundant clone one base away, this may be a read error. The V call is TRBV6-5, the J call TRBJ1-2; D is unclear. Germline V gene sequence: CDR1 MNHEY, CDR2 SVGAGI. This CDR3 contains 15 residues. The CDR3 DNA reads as TGTGCCGGCAGTTACCCCCACGAGGGCTCCTATGGCTACACCTTC. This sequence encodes CAGSYPHEGSYGYTF.

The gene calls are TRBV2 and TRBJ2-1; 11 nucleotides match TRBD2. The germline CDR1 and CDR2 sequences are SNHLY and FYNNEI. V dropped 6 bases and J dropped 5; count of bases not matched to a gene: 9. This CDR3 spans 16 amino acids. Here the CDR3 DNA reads TGTGCCAGCAGATTTAGCGGGGGGGCTTCAAACAATGAGCAGTTCTTC. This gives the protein CASRFSGGASNNEQFF. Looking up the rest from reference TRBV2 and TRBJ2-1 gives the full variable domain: EPEVTQTPSHQVTQMGQEVILRCVPISNHLYFYWYRQILGQKVEFLVSFYNNEISEKSEIFDDQFSVERPDGSNFTLKIRSTKLEDSAMYFCASRFSGGASNNEQFFGPGTRLTVL.

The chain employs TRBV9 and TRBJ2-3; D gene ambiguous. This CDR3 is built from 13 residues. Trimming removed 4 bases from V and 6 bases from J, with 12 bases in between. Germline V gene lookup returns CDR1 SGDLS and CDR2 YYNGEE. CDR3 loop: CASSLTRTDTQYF. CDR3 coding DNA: TGTGCCAGCAGCCTGACCCGAACGGATACGCAGTATTTT.

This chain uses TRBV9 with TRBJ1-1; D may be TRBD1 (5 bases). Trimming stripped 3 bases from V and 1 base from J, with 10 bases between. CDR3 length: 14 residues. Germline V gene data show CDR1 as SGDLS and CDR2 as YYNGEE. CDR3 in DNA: TGTGCCAGCAGCGCCGGGACGGCGAACACTGAAGCTTTCTTT. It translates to CASSAGTANTEAFF.

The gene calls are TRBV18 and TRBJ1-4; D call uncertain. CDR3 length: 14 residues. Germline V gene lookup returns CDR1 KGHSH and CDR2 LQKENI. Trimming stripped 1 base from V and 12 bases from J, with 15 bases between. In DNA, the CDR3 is TGTGCCAGCTCACCACGGACCCTCCTTGATGAACTGTTTTTT. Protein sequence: CASSPRTLLDELFF.

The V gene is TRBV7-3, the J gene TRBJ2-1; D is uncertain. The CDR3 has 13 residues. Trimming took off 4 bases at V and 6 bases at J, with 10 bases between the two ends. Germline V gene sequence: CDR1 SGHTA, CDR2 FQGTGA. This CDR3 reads CASSSEPPNEQFF. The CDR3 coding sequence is TGTGCCAGCAGCTCAGAGCCACCCAATGAGCAGTTCTTC.

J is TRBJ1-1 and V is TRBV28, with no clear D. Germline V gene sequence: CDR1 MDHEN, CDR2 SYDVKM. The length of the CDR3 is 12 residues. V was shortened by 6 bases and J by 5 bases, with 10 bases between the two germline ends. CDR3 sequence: CASRPPGTEAFF. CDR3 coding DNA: TGTGCCAGCAGGCCGCCGGGGACTGAAGCTTTCTTT. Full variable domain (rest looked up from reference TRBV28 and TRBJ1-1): DVKVTQSSRYLVKRTGEKVFLECVQDMDHENMFWYRQDPGLGLRLIYFSYDVKMKEKGDIPEGYSVSREKKERFSLILESASTNQTSMYLCASRPPGTEAFFGQGTRLTVV.

Written as DNA, the CDR3 is TGTGCCAGCAGCCCGTCCCGGGACAGCGTGTATGGCTACACCTTC. Its translation: CASSPSRDSVYGYTF. The chain joins TRBV7-2 to TRBJ1-2, with 7 bases matching TRBD1. Germline V lookup: CDR1 SGHTA, CDR2 FQGNSA. CDR3 length equals 15 residues. V trimming: 5 bases; J trimming: 5 bases; junction bases outside the gene matches: 11.

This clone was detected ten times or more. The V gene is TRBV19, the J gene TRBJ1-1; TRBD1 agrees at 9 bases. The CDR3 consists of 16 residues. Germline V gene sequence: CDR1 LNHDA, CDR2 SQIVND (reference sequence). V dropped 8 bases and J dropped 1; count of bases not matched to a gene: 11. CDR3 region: CASGTGIRGPNTEAFF. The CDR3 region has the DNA TGTGCCAGTGGGACAGGGATAAGGGGACCGAACACTGAAGCTTTCTTT.

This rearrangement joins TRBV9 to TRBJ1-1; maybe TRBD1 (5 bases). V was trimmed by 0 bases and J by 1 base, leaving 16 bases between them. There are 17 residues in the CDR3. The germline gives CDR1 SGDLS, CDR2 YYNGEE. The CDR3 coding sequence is TGTGCCAGCAGCGTAGGGGGCAATAAAAGAGGGAACACTGAAGCTTTCTTT. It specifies CASSVGGNKRGNTEAFF.

The CDR3 region has the DNA TGTGCCAGCAGTTCGAAATACGGGACACGCAGCAATCAGCCCCAGCATTTT. Translation gives CASSSKYGTRSNQPQHF. The gene calls are TRBV7-2 and TRBJ1-5; perhaps TRBD1 as D (6 bases). The CDR3 is made up of 17 amino acids. Germline V gene sequence: CDR1 SGHTA, CDR2 FQGNSA. V shed 6 bases and J shed 1 base, with 19 bases lying between them.

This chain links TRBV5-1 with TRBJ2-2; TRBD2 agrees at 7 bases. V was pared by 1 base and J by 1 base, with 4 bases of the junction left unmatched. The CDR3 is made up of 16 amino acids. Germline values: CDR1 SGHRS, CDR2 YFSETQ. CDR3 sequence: CASSLIASGNTGELFF. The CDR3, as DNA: TGCGCCAGCAGCTTGATCGCTAGCGGGAACACCGGGGAGCTGTTTTTT.

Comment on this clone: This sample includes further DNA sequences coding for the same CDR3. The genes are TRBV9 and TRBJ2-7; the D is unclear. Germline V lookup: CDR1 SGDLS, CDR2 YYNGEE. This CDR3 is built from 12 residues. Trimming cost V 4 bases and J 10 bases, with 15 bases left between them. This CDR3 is CASSPGRAEQYF. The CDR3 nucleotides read TGTGCCAGCAGCCCCGGCCGCGCGGAACAGTACTTC.

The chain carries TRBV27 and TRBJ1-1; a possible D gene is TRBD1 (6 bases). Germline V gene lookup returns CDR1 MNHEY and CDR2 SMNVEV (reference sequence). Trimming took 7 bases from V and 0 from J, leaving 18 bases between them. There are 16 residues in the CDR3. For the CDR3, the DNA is TGTGCCAGCAAGGTTAAAGGGACAAACATGAACACTGAAGCTTTCTTT. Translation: CASKVKGTNMNTEAFF.

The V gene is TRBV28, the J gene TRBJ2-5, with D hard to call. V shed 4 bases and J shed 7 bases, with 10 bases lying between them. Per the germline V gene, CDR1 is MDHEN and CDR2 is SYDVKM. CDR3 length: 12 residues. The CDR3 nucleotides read TGTGCCAGCAGTTCCCTATCGGGGACCCAGTACTTC. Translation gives CASSSLSGTQYF.

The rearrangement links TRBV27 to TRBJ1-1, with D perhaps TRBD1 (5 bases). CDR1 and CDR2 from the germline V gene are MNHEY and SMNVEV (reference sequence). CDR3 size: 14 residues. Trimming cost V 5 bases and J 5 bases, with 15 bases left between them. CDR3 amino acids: CASSGGGRGTEAFF. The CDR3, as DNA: TGTGCCAGCAGTGGGGGTGGGCGCGGGACTGAAGCTTTCTTT.